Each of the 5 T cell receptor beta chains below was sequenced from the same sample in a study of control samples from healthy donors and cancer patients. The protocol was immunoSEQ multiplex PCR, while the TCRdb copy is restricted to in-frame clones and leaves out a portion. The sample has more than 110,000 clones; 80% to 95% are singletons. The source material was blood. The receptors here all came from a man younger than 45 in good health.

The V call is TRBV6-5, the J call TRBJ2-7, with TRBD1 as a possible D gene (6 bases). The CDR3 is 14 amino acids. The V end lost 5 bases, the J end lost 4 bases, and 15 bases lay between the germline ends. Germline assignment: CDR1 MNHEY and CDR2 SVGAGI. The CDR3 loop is CASSHRQRGYEQYF. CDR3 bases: TGTGCCAGCAGTCATCGACAGAGGGGGTACGAGCAGTACTTC.

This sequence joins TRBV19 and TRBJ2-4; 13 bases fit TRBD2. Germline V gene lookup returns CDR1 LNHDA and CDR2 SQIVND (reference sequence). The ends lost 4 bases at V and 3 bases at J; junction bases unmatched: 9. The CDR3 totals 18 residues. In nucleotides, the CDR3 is TGTGCCAGTAGTACAGAACTAGCGGGAGGGGAGGACAAAAACATTCAGTACTTC. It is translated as CASSTELAGGEDKNIQYF.

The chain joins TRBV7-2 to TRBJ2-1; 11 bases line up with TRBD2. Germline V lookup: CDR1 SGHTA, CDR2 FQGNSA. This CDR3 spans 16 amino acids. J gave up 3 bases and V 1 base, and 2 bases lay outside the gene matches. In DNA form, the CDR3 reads TGTGCCAGCAGCTTAGTAGCGGGAGGGGTCTACAATGAGCAGTTCTTC. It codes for CASSLVAGGVYNEQFF. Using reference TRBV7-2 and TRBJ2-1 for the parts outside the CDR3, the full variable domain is GAGVSQSPSNKVTEKGKDVELRCDPISGHTALYWYRQSLGQGLEFLIYFQGNSAPDKSGLPSDRFSAERTGGSVSTLTIQRTQQEDSAVYLCASSLVAGGVYNEQFFGPGTRLTVL.

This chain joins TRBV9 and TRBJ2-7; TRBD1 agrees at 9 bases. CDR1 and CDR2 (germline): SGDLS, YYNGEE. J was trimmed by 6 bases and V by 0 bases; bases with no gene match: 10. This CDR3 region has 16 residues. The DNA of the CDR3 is TGTGCCAGCAGCGTAGGGGGAGGGACAGGGATAAGCGAGCAGTACTTC. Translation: CASSVGGGTGISEQYF.

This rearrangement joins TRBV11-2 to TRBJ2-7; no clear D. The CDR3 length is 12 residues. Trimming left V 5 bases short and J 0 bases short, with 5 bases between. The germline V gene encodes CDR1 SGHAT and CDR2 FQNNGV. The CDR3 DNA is TGTGCCAGCAGCCCAGACTCCTACGAGCAGTACTTC. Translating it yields CASSPDSYEQYF.